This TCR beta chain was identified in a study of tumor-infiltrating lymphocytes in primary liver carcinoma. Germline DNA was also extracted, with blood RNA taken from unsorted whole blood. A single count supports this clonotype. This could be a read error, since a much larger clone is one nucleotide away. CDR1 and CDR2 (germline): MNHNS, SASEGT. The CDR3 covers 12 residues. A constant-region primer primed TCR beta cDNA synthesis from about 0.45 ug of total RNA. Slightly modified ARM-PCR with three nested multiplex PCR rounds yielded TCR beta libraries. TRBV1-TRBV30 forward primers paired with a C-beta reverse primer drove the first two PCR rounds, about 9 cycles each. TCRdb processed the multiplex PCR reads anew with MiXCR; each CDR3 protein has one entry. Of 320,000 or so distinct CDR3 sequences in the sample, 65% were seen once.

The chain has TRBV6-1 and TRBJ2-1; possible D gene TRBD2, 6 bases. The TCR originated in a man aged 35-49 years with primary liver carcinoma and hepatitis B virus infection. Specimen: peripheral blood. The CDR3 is CASSEVETRQLF. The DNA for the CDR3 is TGTGCCAGCAGTGAAGTGGAGACTAGACAGCTCTTC.